The rows below give T cell receptor beta chains drawn from one sample of a study of human CD4 T cells and Enterobacteriaceae. The data were produced by immunoSEQ multiplex PCR, yet TCRdb's version contains in-frame clones alone and is incomplete. Of about 29,000 clones in the sample, approximately 80% were seen once. Material: memory CD4+ T cells from blood. Source of these receptors: a human donor in good health. Both conserved end residues are part of each CDR3. D genes are given only for firm matches. Clone size is stated in some rows and not others, as once, few, many or a class when expanded.

V gene: TRBV2
D gene: NA
clone size: NA
J gene: TRBJ2-7
CDR3 protein: CASSDFSSYEQYF
CDR3 DNA: TGTGCCAGCAGTGATTTTAGCTCCTACGAGCAGTACTTC

V gene: TRBV6-5
D gene: NA
clone size: NA
J gene: TRBJ1-2
CDR3 protein: CASSSRPLTGNGYTF
CDR3 DNA: TGTGCCAGCAGTTCAAGACCCCTGACTGGGAATGGCTACACCTTC

V gene: TRBV29-1
D gene: TRBD1
clone size: NA
J gene: TRBJ2-7
CDR3 protein: CSVEVLGTGDEQYF
CDR3 DNA: TGCAGCGTTGAAGTACTCGGGACAGGGGACGAGCAGTACTTC

V gene: TRBV5-1
D gene: TRBD1
clone size: NA
J gene: TRBJ2-7
CDR3 protein: CASSLPGTGALPSTGGPSYEQYF
CDR3 DNA: TGCGCCAGCAGCCTCCCCGGGACAGGGGCCCTACCTTCGACTGGCGGGCCTTCCTACGAGCAGTACTTC

V gene: TRBV9
D gene: NA
clone size: NA
J gene: TRBJ2-7
CDR3 protein: CASSVDSASYEQYF
CDR3 DNA: TGTGCCAGCAGCGTAGACTCTGCCTCTTACGAGCAGTACTTC

V gene: TRBV10-3
D gene: NA
clone size: NA
J gene: TRBJ2-4
CDR3 protein: CASSDPLANLAKNIQYF
CDR3 DNA: TGTGCCAGCAGTGACCCTCTAGCGAACCTAGCCAAAAACATTCAGTACTTC

V gene: TRBV5-6
D gene: NA
clone size: NA
J gene: TRBJ2-7
CDR3 protein: CASSFNHGPGQYF
CDR3 DNA: TGTGCCAGCAGCTTCAATCACGGGCCCGGGCAGTACTTC

V gene: TRBV6-1
D gene: TRBD1
clone size: NA
J gene: TRBJ1-5
CDR3 protein: CASSDGQGKPQHF
CDR3 DNA: TGTGCCAGCAGTGATGGACAGGGTAAGCCCCAGCATTTT

V gene: TRBV7-9
D gene: TRBD2
clone size: NA
J gene: TRBJ2-2
CDR3 protein: CASSLVTGTSPGELFF
CDR3 DNA: TGTGCCAGCAGCTTAGTTACCGGGACTAGCCCCGGGGAGCTGTTTTTT

V gene: TRBV18
D gene: NA
clone size: few
J gene: TRBJ1-1
CDR3 protein: CASSPERRGTEAFF
CDR3 DNA: TGTGCCAGCTCACCAGAAAGAAGGGGAACTGAAGCTTTCTTT

V gene: TRBV11-2
D gene: TRBD1
clone size: NA
J gene: TRBJ2-3
CDR3 protein: CASSSRVRGRVDTQYF
CDR3 DNA: TGTGCCAGCAGCTCCAGGGTTAGGGGGCGAGTAGATACGCAGTATTTT

V gene: TRBV19
D gene: TRBD1
clone size: NA
J gene: TRBJ1-1
CDR3 protein: CASIRDRGYTEAFF
CDR3 DNA: TGTGCCAGTATTCGGGACAGGGGGTACACTGAAGCTTTCTTT

V gene: TRBV27
D gene: TRBD1
clone size: NA
J gene: TRBJ1-1
CDR3 protein: CASSHSRDRNTEAFF
CDR3 DNA: TGTGCCAGCAGTCACTCCCGGGACAGGAACACTGAAGCTTTCTTT

V gene: TRBV6-1
D gene: NA
clone size: NA
J gene: TRBJ2-7
CDR3 protein: CASRAGFLSYEQYF
CDR3 DNA: TGTGCCAGCAGGGCAGGGTTTTTGTCCTACGAGCAGTACTTC

V gene: TRBV6-6
D gene: NA
clone size: NA
J gene: TRBJ1-4
CDR3 protein: CASSPRSATNEKLFF
CDR3 DNA: TGTGCCAGCAGCCCCCGATCCGCAACTAATGAAAAACTGTTTTTT

V gene: TRBV7-9
D gene: TRBD1
clone size: NA
J gene: TRBJ2-2
CDR3 protein: CASSSGTGWTGELFF
CDR3 DNA: TGTGCCAGCAGCTCCGGGACAGGGTGGACCGGGGAGCTGTTTTTT

V gene: TRBV28
D gene: TRBD1
clone size: once
J gene: TRBJ1-2
CDR3 protein: CASSSGTGTGGYTF
CDR3 DNA: TGTGCCAGCAGTTCCGGGACAGGGACAGGTGGCTACACCTTC

V gene: TRBV5-5
D gene: NA
clone size: NA
J gene: TRBJ2-7
CDR3 protein: CASSLVGGGTREQYF
CDR3 DNA: TGTGCCAGCAGCTTGGTAGGCGGCGGAACTAGGGAGCAGTACTTC

V gene: TRBV7-3
D gene: NA
clone size: few
J gene: TRBJ2-2
CDR3 protein: CASSLGDRNTGELFF
CDR3 DNA: TGTGCCAGCAGCTTAGGGGATAGGAACACCGGGGAGCTGTTTTTT

V gene: TRBV11-2
D gene: NA
clone size: NA
J gene: TRBJ2-5
CDR3 protein: CASSSQTGYQETQYF
CDR3 DNA: TGTGCCAGCAGCTCCCAAACAGGGTACCAAGAGACCCAGTACTTC

V gene: TRBV5-6
D gene: NA
clone size: NA
J gene: TRBJ2-2
CDR3 protein: CASSLSGTSNTGELFF
CDR3 DNA: TGTGCCAGCAGCTTGTCCGGGACATCGAACACCGGGGAGCTGTTTTTT

V gene: TRBV19
D gene: TRBD1
clone size: NA
J gene: TRBJ1-2
CDR3 protein: CASSSWGTGYGYTF
CDR3 DNA: TGTGCCAGTAGTTCCTGGGGGACAGGGTATGGCTACACCTTC

V gene: TRBV6-5
D gene: NA
clone size: NA
J gene: TRBJ1-1
CDR3 protein: CASKLQPVNTEAFF
CDR3 DNA: TGTGCCAGCAAGCTCCAGCCTGTGAACACTGAAGCTTTCTTT

V gene: TRBV30
D gene: NA
clone size: once
J gene: TRBJ1-2
CDR3 protein: CAWARGYGYTF
CDR3 DNA: TGTGCCTGGGCCCGGGGGTATGGCTACACCTTC